Listed here are 7 T cell receptor beta chains from one sample, sequenced in a study of OX40 agonist ivuxolimab in advanced cancers. The protocol was immunoSEQ multiplex PCR, while the TCRdb copy is restricted to in-frame clones and leaves out a portion. The sample contains 25,000 to 35,000 clones, 74% of which appear only once. This specimen consisted of CD4+ or CD8+ T cells sorted from blood, obtained in a trial of the OX40 agonist ivuxolimab. The receptors were sampled from an adult with an advanced solid tumor such as melanoma, head and neck, liver or kidney cancer.

For the CDR3, the DNA is TGTGCCAGCAGCTTAGGGGCCAATCAGCCCCAGCATTTT. Its protein is CASSLGANQPQHF. This sequence joins TRBV5-8 and TRBJ1-5; TRBD1 is a possible D gene (5 bases). Trimming took 2 bases from V and 3 from J, leaving 6 bases between them. The CDR3 covers 13 residues. The germline gives CDR1 SGHTS, CDR2 YDEGEE.

The CDR3 here is CASSSDRGTHEQYF. CDR3 nucleotide sequence: TGTGCCAGCAGTTCCGACAGGGGGACCCACGAGCAGTACTTC. The chain has TRBV6-5 and TRBJ2-5; 9 positions agree with TRBD1. The DNA end is more similar to TRBJ2-7, so the J call may be wrong. Per the germline V gene, CDR1 is MNHEY and CDR2 is SVGAGI. CDR3 length: 14 amino acids.

The chain joins TRBV7-6 to TRBJ1-2; TRBD1 aligns across 8 bases. The CDR3 length is 15 residues. The ends lost 0 bases at V and 8 bases at J; junction bases unmatched: 8. Per germline, CDR1 SGHVS and CDR2 FNYEAQ. CDR3 sequence (DNA): TGTGCCAGCAGCTTAGCTGGCAGGGGGCCGGGAGGCTACACCTTC. It specifies CASSLAGRGPGGYTF.

This sequence joins TRBV7-2 and TRBJ2-7; 8 nucleotides line up with TRBD2. The germline V gene encodes CDR1 SGHTA and CDR2 FQGNSA. V shed 5 bases and J 3 bases; nucleotides not matched to a gene: 6. The CDR3 is 14 residues long. The CDR3: CASSTSGGHYEQYF. The CDR3 coding sequence is TGTGCCAGCAGCACAAGCGGGGGCCACTACGAGCAGTACTTC.

The V and J genes are TRBV5-1 and TRBJ1-1; 8 nucleotides align to TRBD1. The germline gives CDR1 SGHRS, CDR2 YFSETQ. J was trimmed by 5 bases and V by 5 bases; bases with no gene match: 8. This CDR3 contains 14 residues. The CDR3 reads CASRFNRGLTEAFF. CDR3 bases: TGCGCCAGCAGATTCAACAGGGGGTTAACTGAAGCTTTCTTT. The variable domain in full, with the rest retrieved from reference TRBV5-1 and TRBJ1-1, is KAGVTQTPRYLIKTRGQQVTLSCSPISGHRSVSWYQQTPGQGLQFLFEYFSETQRNKGNFPGRFSGRQFSNSRSEMNVSTLELGDSALYLCASRFNRGLTEAFFGQGTRLTVV.

V and J are TRBV7-6 and TRBJ2-3; D remains ambiguous. This CDR3 has 16 residues. Germline V CDR1 and CDR2: SGHVS, FNYEAQ. The V gene lost 2 bases and the J gene lost 4 bases, with 16 bases spanning the gap. CDR3 sequence (DNA): TGTGCCAGCAGCTTATTCCCGAATTCAGTTCCAGATACGCAGTATTTT. It is translated as CASSLFPNSVPDTQYF.

In its sample, this clone was seen once. The identical CDR3 is also encoded by other nucleotide sequences in the sample. This chain joins TRBV2 and TRBJ1-1; D may be TRBD1 (6 bases). V was shortened by 5 bases and J by 3 bases, with 10 bases between the two germline ends. The germline V gene encodes CDR1 SNHLY and CDR2 FYNNEI. The CDR3 is 13 amino acids. The CDR3 reads CASSLQGDTEAFF. DNA of the CDR3: TGTGCCAGCAGTCTACAGGGAGACACTGAAGCTTTCTTT.